The 7 T cell receptor beta chains presented below share a single source sample, sequenced in a study of blood T cell repertoires in COVID-19. Profiling relied on immunoSEQ multiplex PCR, and the TCRdb table lists in-frame clones only, not all of them. The sample has hundreds of thousands of clones, 80% to 90% seen once; the top ten hold over 2%. Sequencing was performed on peripheral blood. The receptors shown here come from a woman aged 55-69 years with COVID-19, enrolled during active disease.

The V and J genes are TRBV7-2 and TRBJ1-1, with D possibly being TRBD1 (5 bases). This CDR3 has 16 residues. In germline, CDR1 is SGHTA, CDR2 FQGNSA. Trimming left V 1 base short and J 1 base short, with 13 bases between. The DNA for the CDR3 is TGTGCCAGCAGCTTAGGAGCACGGGGGGGGAACACTGAAGCTTTCTTT. Residues: CASSLGARGGNTEAFF.

This clone was seen only a few times. The chain has TRBV10-2 and TRBJ1-4; 10 nucleotides agree with TRBD1. J gave up 7 bases and V 4 bases, and 3 bases lay outside the gene matches. Per germline, CDR1 WSHSY and CDR2 SAAADI. The CDR3 has 14 residues. CDR3 coding DNA: TGCGCCAGCAGTGGGACAGGGGGTTTTGAAAAACTGTTTTTT. It is translated as CASSGTGGFEKLFF.

This clone was seen only a few times. The CDR3 nucleotides read TGTGCCAGCAGTGAGACACGGACACGATGGGAGACCCAGTACTTC. Translation: CASSETRTRWETQYF. The rearrangement joins TRBV6-1 to TRBJ2-5, with D maybe TRBD1 (5 bases). Between the trimmed V and J ends, which lost 3 bases and 5 bases, there was a span of 16 bases. The CDR3 spans 15 residues. Looked up from germline, CDR1 is MNHNS and CDR2 is SASEGT.

The V gene is TRBV12-3 or TRBV12-4, the J gene TRBJ2-1; D might be TRBD2 (7 bases). The CDR3 sequence is 13 residues long. V was pared by 2 bases and J by 9 bases, with 11 bases between. CDR3 loop: CASSLRGAGEQFF. The CDR3 DNA follows: TGTGCCAGCAGTTTACGGGGGGCGGGTGAGCAGTTCTTC.

This chain links TRBV9 with TRBJ2-5; 8 nucleotides line up with TRBD1. The CDR3 sequence is 14 residues long. The ends lost 3 bases at V and 5 bases at J; junction bases unmatched: 6. Per germline, CDR1 SGDLS and CDR2 YYNGEE. The CDR3 here is CASSAGGAGETQYF. The CDR3 DNA reads TGTGCCAGCAGCGCAGGGGGCGCAGGGGAGACCCAGTACTTC.

In nucleotides, the CDR3 is TGTGCCAGCTCACCTAAAATAGGGACAGGGACCAACACTGAAGCTTTCTTT. Amino acids: CASSPKIGTGTNTEAFF. J is TRBJ1-1 and V is TRBV18, with TRBD1 matching over 9 bases. This CDR3 region has 17 residues. V was clipped by 3 bases and J by 2 bases; unmatched bases: 10. Germline CDR1 reads KGHSH; CDR2 reads LQKENI. Supplemented by reference TRBV18 and TRBJ1-1, the full variable domain reads NAGVMQNPRHLVRRRGQEARLRCSPMKGHSHVYWYRQLPEEGLKFMVYLQKENIIDESGMPKERFSAEFPKEGPSILRIQQVVRGDSAAYFCASSPKIGTGTNTEAFFGQGTRLTVV.

In its sample, this clone was seen once. The chain uses TRBV13 and TRBJ2-2; 8 positions match TRBD2. There are 15 residues in the CDR3. J gave up 4 bases and V 3 bases, and 4 bases lay outside the gene matches. Germline V CDR1 and CDR2: PRHDT, FYEKMQ (reference sequence). CDR3 protein: CASSFRTSITGELFF. The DNA for the CDR3 is TGTGCCAGCAGCTTTAGGACTAGCATCACCGGGGAGCTGTTTTTT.